Listed here are 12 T cell receptor beta chains from one sample, sequenced in a study. TCRdb recomputed calls from the 5' RACE reads with MiXCR, one row per CDR3 protein. The sample lists around 30,000 distinct CDR3 sequences, 26% occurring once. The sample was naive CD4+ T cells sorted from a lymph node. Subset described: naive CD4+ T cells, CD4+CD45RA+CD25-. The source is a female donor with breast cancer.

This clonotype was recorded at least ten times. The rearrangement uses TRBV6-1 and TRBJ2-7, with 9 bases lining up with TRBD1. Germline V gives CDR1 MNHNS, CDR2 SASEGT. The CDR3 runs 16 residues. V lost 8 bases, J lost 2 bases, and 13 bases stayed unmatched. In nucleotides, the CDR3 is TGTGCCAGCTCCCCCGGGACAGGGCGGATGGCCTACGAGCAGTACTTC. Its translation: CASSPGTGRMAYEQYF.

The sample holds a few counts of this clonotype. J is TRBJ1-1 and V is TRBV28; 7 bases align to TRBD1. V dropped 6 bases and J dropped 6; count of bases not matched to a gene: 10. The CDR3 is made up of 14 amino acids. Germline assignment: CDR1 MDHEN and CDR2 SYDVKM. CDR3 residues: CASRATGTVAEAFF. CDR3 sequence (DNA): TGTGCCAGCAGGGCAACCGGGACAGTAGCTGAAGCTTTCTTT.

This chain joins TRBV27 and TRBJ2-7, with TRBD1 identical over 8 bases. The ends lost 6 bases at V and 5 bases at J; junction bases unmatched: 6. CDR1 is MNHEY and CDR2 is SMNVEV in the germline V gene (reference sequence). The CDR3 sequence is 13 residues long. CDR3 nucleotides: TGTGCCAGCAGGCTGGACAGGGACCACGAGCAGTACTTC. It is translated as CASRLDRDHEQYF.

The V and J genes are TRBV12-3 or TRBV12-4 and TRBJ2-1, with D possibly being TRBD2 (6 bases). V was shortened by 5 bases and J by 7 bases, with 12 bases between the two germline ends. The CDR3 is 13 residues long. As DNA, the CDR3 is TGTGCCAGCAGTGGTAGCGGTTTGAATGAGCAGTTCTTC. Its protein is CASSGSGLNEQFF.

The rearrangement uses TRBV30 and TRBJ2-7, with D uncertain. V lost 7 bases to trimming and J lost 5 bases, with 12 bases between them. Germline V CDR1 and CDR2: GTSNPN, SVGIG (reference sequence). The CDR3 totals 11 residues. The CDR3 loop reads CAYDTYNEQYF. CDR3 bases: TGTGCCTATGACACATACAACGAGCAGTACTTC.

Points on this clonotype: Since a much larger clone is just one base distant, this may be a read error. This chain links TRBV4-3 with TRBJ2-5; the D gene could be TRBD1 or TRBD2 (5 bases each). The V end lost 3 bases, the J end lost 4 bases, and 15 bases lay between the germline ends. Germline V lookup: CDR1 LGHNA, CDR2 YSLEER. CDR3 length: 15 residues. The CDR3 spells CASSQSVGVLETQYF. CDR3 in DNA: TGCGCCAGCAGCCAGTCGGTGGGGGTCCTAGAGACCCAGTACTTC.

By sample share, this clonotype is medium-sized. The chain recombines TRBV24-1 with TRBJ2-1; 9 bases are shared with TRBD1. The junction had 5 bases not matched to a gene; V was cut back by 2 bases and J by 16 bases. This CDR3 has 12 residues. Germline CDR1 reads KGHDR; CDR2 reads SFDVKD. In DNA form, the CDR3 reads TGTGCCACCAGTGATTGGTGGGACAGGGAATTCTTC. As protein: CATSDWWDREFF.

This clonotype is judged medium-sized. CDR3 sequence: CASRLTDTDTQYF. The CDR3 DNA reads as TGTGCCAGCAGACTAACAGACACAGATACGCAGTATTTT. V usage is TRBV6-5 and J usage is TRBJ2-3, with unresolved D. This CDR3 comprises 13 residues. Trimming pared 6 bases from V and 2 bases from J, leaving 9 bases between. Germline lookup yields CDR1 MNHEY and CDR2 SVGAGI.

The chain carries TRBV4-2 and TRBJ2-2, with D uncertain. This CDR3 spans 17 amino acids. The germline CDR1 and CDR2 sequences are LGHNA and YNFKEQ. Between the trimmed V and J ends, which lost 0 bases and 8 bases, there was a span of 19 bases. This CDR3 is CASSQELDVSAWGELFF. The CDR3 nucleotides are TGTGCCAGCAGCCAAGAGTTGGACGTATCAGCGTGGGGGGAGCTGTTTTTT.

This clonotype occurred a few times. This rearrangement joins TRBV7-2 to TRBJ2-1; TRBD2 agrees at 9 bases. The CDR3 is made up of 15 amino acids. V trimming: 1 base; J trimming: 4 bases; junction bases outside the gene matches: 2. CDR1 is SGHTA and CDR2 is FQGNSA in the germline V gene. The CDR3 protein is CASSLESGGYNEQFF. DNA for the CDR3: TGTGCCAGCAGCTTAGAGAGCGGGGGGTACAATGAGCAGTTCTTC.

This clonotype was recorded many times. This chain links TRBV20-1 with TRBJ2-7; 9 positions agree with TRBD1. This CDR3 contains 13 residues. Per the germline V gene, CDR1 is DFQATT and CDR2 is SNEGSKA (reference sequence). J gave up 8 bases and V 3 bases, and 8 bases lay outside the gene matches. The CDR3 here is CSASLGQGTQQYF. CDR3 bases: TGCAGTGCTAGTTTGGGACAGGGAACTCAGCAGTACTTC.

By share of the sample, this clonotype is medium-sized (0.01 to 0.1%). The rearrangement uses TRBV12-3 or TRBV12-4 and TRBJ2-1; 10 bases are shared with TRBD1. V dropped 1 base and J dropped 6; count of bases not matched to a gene: 3. CDR3 length: 15 amino acids. The CDR3 sequence: CASSLVTGGFNEQFF. DNA of the CDR3: TGTGCCAGCAGTTTAGTGACAGGGGGCTTCAATGAGCAGTTCTTC.